This record concerns one T cell receptor (beta chain) sequence. Data came from immunoSEQ multiplex PCR; TCRdb stores just in-frame clones and leaves some out. Among about 140,000 clones listed, approximately 90% were seen once. CDR1 and CDR2 (germline): SNHLY, FYNNEI. The ends were cut back, 5 bases at V and 5 bases at J, with 12 bases in the middle. The CDR3 has 13 residues. The data were taken from a study of T cell responses to AZD1222 COVID-19 vaccine. Study-level information: Analyses pooled second doses at about 4 or about 12 weeks.

Sequenced here: peripheral blood, sampled on day 0 of AZD1222 vaccination. The chain uses TRBV2 and TRBJ1-1; a possible D gene is TRBD1 (6 bases). This clonotype originated in an adult in good health. As DNA, the CDR3 is TGTGCCAGCAGTACAGGGAGGGGGACTGAAGCTTTCTTT. Protein sequence: CASSTGRGTEAFF.